The 25 T cell receptor beta chains in this list originate from one sample, sequenced in a study of follicular helper T cells after annual influenza vaccination. Regarding time point: 2014-2015 season, pre-vaccination. This table comes from immunoSEQ multiplex PCR, and its TCRdb copy is limited to in-frame clones, with some not included. The profile shows under 15,000 clones, around 82% of them singletons. Sequencing was performed on CXCR5- memory CD4+ T cells sorted from blood, taken on the day of influenza vaccination. The receptors were sampled from an adult who received the influenza vaccine.

The V gene is TRBV7-9, the J gene TRBJ2-2, with D uncertain. From germline, CDR1 is SEHNR and CDR2 FQNEAQ (reference sequence). The CDR3 has 14 amino acids. V lost 5 bases to trimming and J lost 2 bases, with 9 bases between them. In nucleotides, the CDR3 is TGTGCCAGCAGCCGACGGTTCAACACCGGGGAGCTGTTTTTT. This encodes CASSRRFNTGELFF. The variable domain in full, with the rest retrieved from reference TRBV7-9 and TRBJ2-2, is DTGVSQNPRHKITKRGQNVTFRCDPISEHNRLYWYRQTLGQGPEFLTYFQNEAQLEKSRLLSDRFSAERPKGSFSTLEIQRTEQGDSAMYLCASSRRFNTGELFFGEGSRLTVL.

The sample holds one count of this clone. This sequence joins TRBV5-4 and TRBJ1-2, with D possibly TRBD1 on 5 matching bases. Germline lookup yields CDR1 SGHNT and CDR2 YYREEE (reference sequence). The V gene lost 4 bases and the J gene lost 6 bases, with 13 bases spanning the gap. The CDR3 has 13 amino acids. In DNA form, the CDR3 reads TGTGCCAGCAGCCGAACAGGCTCGGATGGCTACACCTTC. It specifies CASSRTGSDGYTF.

J is TRBJ1-2 and V is TRBV14; D remains ambiguous. The CDR3 sequence is 13 residues long. V was clipped by 1 base and J by 4 bases, with 7 bases between them. Germline lookup yields CDR1 SGHDN and CDR2 FVKESK. CDR3 in amino acids: CASSQGRTYGYTF. CDR3 DNA sequence: TGTGCCAGCAGCCAAGGACGGACCTATGGCTACACCTTC.

This clone was detected only a few times. V gene TRBV2 combines with J gene TRBJ2-7; no reliable D call. The CDR3 has 11 residues. V gave up 4 bases and J gave up 6 bases, with 7 bases separating them. CDR1 SNHLY and CDR2 FYNNEI come from the germline V gene. The CDR3 DNA follows: TGTGCCAGCAGTGCATGGGGCGAGCAGTACTTC. The encoded protein is CASSAWGEQYF.

V gene TRBV7-2 combines with J gene TRBJ1-2; perhaps TRBD1 as D (5 bases). Germline values: CDR1 SGHTA, CDR2 FQGNSA. Trimming removed 5 bases at V and 5 bases at J, with 15 bases between. The CDR3 loop spans 14 amino acids. In DNA form, the CDR3 reads TGTGCCAGCAGCGCTACCGGGACGGCTTATGGCTACACCTTC. This gives the protein CASSATGTAYGYTF. The whole variable domain, remainder taken from reference TRBV7-2 and TRBJ1-2, is GAGVSQSPSNKVTEKGKDVELRCDPISGHTALYWYRQSLGQGLEFLIYFQGNSAPDKSGLPSDRFSAERTGGSVSTLTIQRTQQEDSAVYLCASSATGTAYGYTFGSGTRLTVV.

The rearrangement joins TRBV11-3 to TRBJ2-1, with 9 bases lining up with TRBD2. V dropped 8 bases and J dropped 8; count of bases not matched to a gene: 13. Germline V gives CDR1 SGHNT, CDR2 YENEEA. The CDR3 length is 15 residues. The CDR3 loop reads CASGSTRGLADEQFF. As DNA, the CDR3 is TGTGCCAGCGGCTCCACCCGGGGACTAGCCGATGAGCAGTTCTTC.

V gene TRBV2 combines with J gene TRBJ1-2, with TRBD1 matching 7 bases. The V segment lost 7 bases and the J segment 8 bases; nucleotides outside the gene matches: 13. Looked up from germline, CDR1 is SNHLY and CDR2 is FYNNEI. This CDR3 has 14 residues. This CDR3 reads CASTLTRGQEGYTF. CDR3 DNA: TGTGCCAGCACTCTTACTAGGGGGCAGGAGGGCTACACCTTC.

Only a few counts were recorded for this clone. This specimen includes other DNA sequences encoding the same CDR3. The chain carries TRBV7-9 and TRBJ1-2, with 7 bases identical to TRBD1. Germline loops: CDR1 SEHNR, CDR2 FQNEAQ (reference sequence). Unmatched junction bases numbered 1, after V lost 1 base and J lost 5 bases. This CDR3 spans 13 amino acids. CDR3 sequence: CASSLGQGYGYTF. DNA of the CDR3: TGTGCCAGCAGCTTAGGACAGGGTTATGGCTACACCTTC.

The rearrangement joins TRBV18 to TRBJ2-1; D perhaps matches TRBD1 (6 bases). The CDR3 spans 16 residues. V lost 4 bases, J lost 0 bases, and 13 bases lay in between. Germline-derived CDR1 and CDR2 are KGHSH and LQKENI. In nucleotides, the CDR3 is TGTGCCAGCTCACGGTGGGGGCTGAGCTCCTACAATGAGCAGTTCTTC. It yields the protein CASSRWGLSSYNEQFF.

The V call is TRBV7-2, the J call TRBJ1-5; D not certain. The CDR3 is 14 amino acids. Germline V gene data show CDR1 as SGHTA and CDR2 as FQGNSA. Trimming left V 3 bases short and J 6 bases short, with 12 bases between. The CDR3 region is CASSFTFFGQPQHF. As DNA, the CDR3 is TGTGCCAGCAGCTTTACCTTTTTTGGTCAGCCCCAGCATTTT.

The chain recombines TRBV5-4 with TRBJ1-6; TRBD1 aligns across 8 bases. After removal of 0 bases from V and 7 bases from J, the junction contained 9 bases not matched to a gene. In germline, CDR1 is SGHNT, CDR2 YYREEE (reference sequence). The CDR3 consists of 17 residues. CDR3 amino acids: CASSLAGTGFINSPLHF. In nucleotides, the CDR3 is TGTGCCAGCAGCTTGGCGGGGACAGGATTCATCAATTCACCCCTCCACTTT.

The rearrangement joins TRBV7-6 to TRBJ2-1; D is undetermined. CDR3 length: 17 residues. CDR1 SGHVS and CDR2 FNYEAQ come from the germline V gene. Trimming removed 0 bases at V and 0 bases at J, with 12 bases between. CDR3 nucleotides: TGTGCCAGCAGCTTAGCGCAGGCATTGAGCTCCTACAATGAGCAGTTCTTC. This codes for CASSLAQALSSYNEQFF.

The chain recombines TRBV7-9 with TRBJ1-1; 7 nucleotides line up with TRBD1. This CDR3 has 15 amino acids. The ends lost 5 bases at V and 0 bases at J; junction bases unmatched: 6. In germline, CDR1 is SEHNR, CDR2 FQNEAQ (reference sequence). Here the CDR3 reads CASSLNRGVNTEAFF. The CDR3 DNA reads as TGTGCCAGCAGCCTAAACAGGGGAGTGAACACTGAAGCTTTCTTT.

The rearrangement links TRBV7-9 to TRBJ1-2; D ambiguous. The CDR3 runs to 13 residues. CDR1 and CDR2 (germline): SEHNR, FQNEAQ (reference sequence). The V end lost 2 bases, the J end lost 4 bases, and 8 bases lay between the germline ends. CDR3 in amino acids: CASSLSGSYGYTF. DNA for the CDR3: TGTGCCAGCAGCTTATCCGGGAGCTATGGCTACACCTTC.

CDR3 amino acids: CASSRGHQPHQPQHF. CDR3 DNA: TGTGCCAGCTCCCGCGGTCATCAACCCCATCAGCCCCAGCATTTT. The chain is built from TRBV18 and TRBJ1-5; no clear D. The CDR3 is 15 amino acids. The germline V gene has CDR1 KGHSH and CDR2 LQKENI. V lost 6 bases, J lost 5 bases, and 17 bases lay in between.

V usage is TRBV10-3 and J usage is TRBJ2-2; D tentatively reads TRBD1 or TRBD2 (5 bases each). The germline CDR1 and CDR2 sequences are ENHRY and SYGVKD. Between the trimmed V and J ends, which lost 4 bases and 5 bases, there was a span of 14 bases. CDR3 length: 15 amino acids. CDR3: CAISGGYRGTGELFF. In DNA, the CDR3 is TGTGCCATCAGTGGGGGGTATCGCGGGACCGGGGAGCTGTTTTTT.

The V call is TRBV7-2, the J call TRBJ2-1; no definite D call. Germline CDR1 reads SGHTA; CDR2 reads FQGNSA. The CDR3 has 14 residues. Between the trimmed V and J ends, which lost 3 bases and 0 bases, there was a span of 6 bases. CDR3 nucleotide sequence: TGTGCCAGCAGCTTCGACTTCTCCTACAATGAGCAGTTCTTC. Translating gives CASSFDFSYNEQFF.

The chain joins TRBV6-5 to TRBJ2-7; 8 nucleotides align to TRBD2. CDR3 length: 14 residues. The germline V gene has CDR1 MNHEY and CDR2 SVGAGI. V shed 6 bases and J 0 bases; nucleotides not matched to a gene: 4. CDR3 amino acids: CASRLGTSSYEQYF. The CDR3 DNA reads as TGTGCCAGCAGACTAGGGACTAGCTCCTACGAGCAGTACTTC.

The rearrangement joins TRBV5-5 to TRBJ1-2; 10 nucleotides agree with TRBD1. J was trimmed by 7 bases and V by 3 bases; bases with no gene match: 3. In germline, CDR1 is SGHKS, CDR2 YYEKEE (reference sequence). The CDR3 has 13 amino acids. This CDR3 is CASSSGTGAGYTF. As DNA, the CDR3 is TGTGCCAGCAGCTCCGGGACAGGGGCTGGCTACACCTTC. Using reference TRBV5-5 and TRBJ1-2 for the parts outside the CDR3, the full variable domain is DAGVTQSPTHLIKTRGQQVTLRCSPISGHKSVSWYQQVLGQGPQFIFQYYEKEERGRGNFPDRFSARQFPNYSSELNVNALLLGDSALYLCASSSGTGAGYTFGSGTRLTVV.

The J gene is TRBJ1-1, the V gene TRBV6-6; perhaps TRBD1 as D (5 bases). With 4 bases removed from V and 4 bases from J, the gap between germline ends came to 19 bases. The germline V gene encodes CDR1 MNHNY and CDR2 SVGAGI (reference sequence). The CDR3 sequence is 16 residues long. The CDR3 here is CASSSPGGKVATEAFF. The CDR3 DNA reads TGTGCCAGCAGTTCCCCGGGGGGAAAGGTTGCCACTGAAGCTTTCTTT.

V is TRBV7-2 and J is TRBJ2-3, with 8 bases fitting TRBD1. CDR1 and CDR2 from the germline V gene are SGHTA and FQGNSA. The CDR3 covers 13 residues. The trim removed 3 bases at V and 11 bases at J, leaving 7 bases unmatched. As DNA, the CDR3 is TGTGCCAGCAGCTTCAAAAAACAGGGGGAGCAGTATTTT. Translation gives CASSFKKQGEQYF.

There are a few counts of this clone. The rearrangement joins TRBV15 to TRBJ1-2; the D gene is possibly TRBD1 (5 bases). The germline V gene encodes CDR1 LNHNV and CDR2 YYDKDF (reference sequence). There are 13 residues in the CDR3. Trimming took off 0 bases at V and 8 bases at J, with 10 bases between the two ends. The CDR3 protein is CATSRETGRGYTF. Written as DNA, the CDR3 is TGTGCCACCAGCAGAGAAACAGGACGGGGCTACACCTTC.

The rearrangement links TRBV5-1 to TRBJ1-1; D is perhaps TRBD1 (6 bases). V was clipped by 3 bases and J by 2 bases, with 11 bases between them. Germline V gives CDR1 SGHRS, CDR2 YFSETQ. The CDR3 extends over 14 amino acids. CDR3 protein: CASSSQGLNTEAFF. CDR3 DNA: TGCGCCAGCAGCTCGCAGGGGCTTAACACTGAAGCTTTCTTT.

The V gene is TRBV25-1, the J gene TRBJ1-4, with D possibly being TRBD1 (6 bases). Per the germline V gene, CDR1 is MGHDK and CDR2 is SYGVNS. The CDR3 consists of 15 residues. V lost 3 bases and J 4 bases, leaving 12 bases between the germline ends. The CDR3, as DNA: TGTGCCAGCAGTGAGACAAAAGGGGGTAATGAAAAACTGTTTTTT. It encodes CASSETKGGNEKLFF.

This clone came up once. V is TRBV4-2 and J is TRBJ2-3; D gene unclear. CDR1 is LGHNA, CDR2 YNFKEQ, per germline. The CDR3 consists of 13 residues. V was clipped by 7 bases and J by 5 bases, with 13 bases between them. This CDR3 is CASTLTRGDTQYF. The CDR3 nucleotides read TGTGCCAGCACTCTAACGCGTGGAGATACGCAGTATTTT.